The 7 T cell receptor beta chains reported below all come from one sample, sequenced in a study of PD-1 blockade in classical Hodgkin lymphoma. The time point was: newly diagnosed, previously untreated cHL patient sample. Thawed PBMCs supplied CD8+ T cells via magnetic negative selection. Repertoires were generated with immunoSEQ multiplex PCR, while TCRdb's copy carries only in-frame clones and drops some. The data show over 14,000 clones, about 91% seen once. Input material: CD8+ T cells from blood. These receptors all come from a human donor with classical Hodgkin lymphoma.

CDR3: CATSRHPSTDTQYF. The CDR3 DNA reads TGTGCCACCTCAAGACACCCTAGCACAGATACGCAGTATTTT. This sequence joins TRBV27 and TRBJ2-3; D is uncertain. The CDR3 extends over 14 amino acids. V was pared by 10 bases and J by 0 bases, with 14 bases between. Germline V gives CDR1 MNHEY, CDR2 SMNVEV (reference sequence).

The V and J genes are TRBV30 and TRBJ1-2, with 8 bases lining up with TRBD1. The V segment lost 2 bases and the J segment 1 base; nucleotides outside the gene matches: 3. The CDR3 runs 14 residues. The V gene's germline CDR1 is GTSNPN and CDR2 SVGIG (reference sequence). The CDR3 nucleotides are TGTGCCTGGAGTTTCGGACAGGGTAACTATGGCTACACCTTC. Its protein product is CAWSFGQGNYGYTF.

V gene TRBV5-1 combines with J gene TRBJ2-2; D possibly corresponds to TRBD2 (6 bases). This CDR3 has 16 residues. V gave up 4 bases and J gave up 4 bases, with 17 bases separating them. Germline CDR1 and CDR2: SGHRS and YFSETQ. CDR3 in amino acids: CASSATGTGSTGELFF. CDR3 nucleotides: TGCGCCAGCAGCGCAACCGGGACCGGGAGCACCGGGGAGCTGTTTTTT.

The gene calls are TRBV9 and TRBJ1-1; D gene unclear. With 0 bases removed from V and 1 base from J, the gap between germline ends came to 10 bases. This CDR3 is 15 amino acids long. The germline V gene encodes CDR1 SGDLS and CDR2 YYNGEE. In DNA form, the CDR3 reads TGTGCCAGCAGCGTAGGCCCGTCGCCGAACACTGAAGCTTTCTTT. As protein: CASSVGPSPNTEAFF.

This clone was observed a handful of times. This CDR3 is CASTLDRVSNYGYTF. The CDR3 nucleotides are TGTGCCAGCACCCTGGACAGGGTCTCCAACTATGGCTACACCTTC. This chain links TRBV7-9 with TRBJ1-2, with TRBD1 matching over 8 bases. The trim removed 7 bases at V and 2 bases at J, leaving 9 bases unmatched. Germline V gene lookup returns CDR1 SEHNR and CDR2 FQNEAQ (reference sequence). The CDR3 loop spans 15 amino acids.

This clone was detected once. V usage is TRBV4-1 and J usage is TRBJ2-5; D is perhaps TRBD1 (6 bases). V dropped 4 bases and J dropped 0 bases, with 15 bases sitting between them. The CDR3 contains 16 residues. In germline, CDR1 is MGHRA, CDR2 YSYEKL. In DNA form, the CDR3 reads TGCGCCAGCAGCCTTCCTTTGAGGGACAACCAAGAGACCCAGTACTTC. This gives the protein CASSLPLRDNQETQYF.

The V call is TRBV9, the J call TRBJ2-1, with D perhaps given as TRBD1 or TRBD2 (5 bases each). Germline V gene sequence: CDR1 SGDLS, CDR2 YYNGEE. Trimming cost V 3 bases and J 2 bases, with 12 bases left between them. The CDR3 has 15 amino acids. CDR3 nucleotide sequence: TGTGCCAGCAGCGGCCGGGACGCGGCCTACAATGAGCAGTTCTTC. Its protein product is CASSGRDAAYNEQFF.